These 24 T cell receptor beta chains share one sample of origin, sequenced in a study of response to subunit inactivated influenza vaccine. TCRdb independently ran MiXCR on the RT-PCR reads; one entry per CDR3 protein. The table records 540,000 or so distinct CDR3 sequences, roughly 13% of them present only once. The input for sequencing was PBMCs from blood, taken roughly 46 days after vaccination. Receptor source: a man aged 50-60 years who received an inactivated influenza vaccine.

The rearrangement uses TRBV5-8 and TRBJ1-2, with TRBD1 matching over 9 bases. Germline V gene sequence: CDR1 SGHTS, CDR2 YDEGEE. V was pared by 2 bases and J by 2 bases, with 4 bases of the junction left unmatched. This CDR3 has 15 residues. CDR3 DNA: TGTGCCAGCAGCTTAGCCGGGACAGGGAACTATGGCTACACCTTC. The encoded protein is CASSLAGTGNYGYTF.

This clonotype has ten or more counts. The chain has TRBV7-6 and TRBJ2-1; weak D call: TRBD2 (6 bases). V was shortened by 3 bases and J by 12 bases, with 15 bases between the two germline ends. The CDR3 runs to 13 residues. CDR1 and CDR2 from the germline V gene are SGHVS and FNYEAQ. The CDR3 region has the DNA TGTGCCAGCAGCTTGAACTACGGGACTTTGCAGTTCTTC. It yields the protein CASSLNYGTLQFF.

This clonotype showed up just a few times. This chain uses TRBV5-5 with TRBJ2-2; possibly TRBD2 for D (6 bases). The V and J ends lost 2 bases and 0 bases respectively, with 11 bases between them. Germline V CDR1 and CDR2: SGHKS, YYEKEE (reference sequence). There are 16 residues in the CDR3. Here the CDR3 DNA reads TGTGCCAGCAGCTTTTTCGCGGGGACGAACACCGGGGAGCTGTTTTTT. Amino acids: CASSFFAGTNTGELFF.

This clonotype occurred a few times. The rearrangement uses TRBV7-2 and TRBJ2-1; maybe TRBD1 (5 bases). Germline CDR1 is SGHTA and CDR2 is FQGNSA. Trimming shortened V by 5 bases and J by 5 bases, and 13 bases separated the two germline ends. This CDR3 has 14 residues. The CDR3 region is CASSPARVDNEQFF. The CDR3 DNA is TGTGCCAGCAGCCCCGCCAGGGTAGACAATGAGCAGTTCTTC.

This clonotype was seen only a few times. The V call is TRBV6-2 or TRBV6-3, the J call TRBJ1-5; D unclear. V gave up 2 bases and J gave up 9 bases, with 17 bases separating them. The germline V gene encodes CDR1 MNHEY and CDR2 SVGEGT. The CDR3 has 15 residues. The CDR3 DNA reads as TGTGCCAGCAGTTACCCTTCGGACGGGTCACGGCCCCAGCATTTT. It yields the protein CASSYPSDGSRPQHF.

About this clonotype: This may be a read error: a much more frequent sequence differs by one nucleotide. The CDR3 bases are TGTGCCAGCAGGTCTAAGACTAGCGGCAGTTACAATGAGCAGTTATTC. This translates into CASRSKTSGSYNEQLF. The rearrangement joins TRBV6-2 or TRBV6-3 to TRBJ2-1, with 9 bases identical to TRBD2. CDR3 length equals 16 residues. Per the germline V gene, CDR1 is MNHEY and CDR2 is SVGEGT.

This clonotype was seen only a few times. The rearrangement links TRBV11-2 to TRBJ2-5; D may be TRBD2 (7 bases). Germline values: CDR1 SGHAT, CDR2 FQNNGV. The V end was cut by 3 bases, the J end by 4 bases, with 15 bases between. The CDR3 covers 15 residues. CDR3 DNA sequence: TGTGCCAGCAGCTTCCACGGGGGGCGGGGAGAGACCCAGTACTTC. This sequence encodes CASSFHGGRGETQYF. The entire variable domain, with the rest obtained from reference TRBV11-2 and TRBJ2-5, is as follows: EAGVAQSPRYKIIEKRQSVAFWCNPISGHATLYWYQQILGQGPKLLIQFQNNGVVDDSQLPKDRFSAERLKGVDSTLKIQPAKLEDSAVYLCASSFHGGRGETQYFGPGTRLLVL.

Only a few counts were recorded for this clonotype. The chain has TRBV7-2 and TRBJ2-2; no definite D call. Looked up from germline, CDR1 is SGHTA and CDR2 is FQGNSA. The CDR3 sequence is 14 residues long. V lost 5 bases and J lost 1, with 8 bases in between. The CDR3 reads CASSKSRNTGELFF. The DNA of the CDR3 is TGTGCCAGCAGCAAATCTCGGAACACCGGGGAGCTGTTTTTT.

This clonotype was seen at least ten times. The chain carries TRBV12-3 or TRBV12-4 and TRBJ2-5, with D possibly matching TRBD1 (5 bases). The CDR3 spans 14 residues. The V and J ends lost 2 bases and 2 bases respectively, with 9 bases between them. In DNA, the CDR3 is TGTGCCAGCAGTTTAAAGGGGTGGCAAGAGACCCAGTACTTC. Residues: CASSLKGWQETQYF.

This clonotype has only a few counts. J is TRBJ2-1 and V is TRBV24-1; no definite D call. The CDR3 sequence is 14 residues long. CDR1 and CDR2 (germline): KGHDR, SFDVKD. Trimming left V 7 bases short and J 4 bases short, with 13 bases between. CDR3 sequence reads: CATSAPHRYNEQFF. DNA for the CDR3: TGTGCCACCAGCGCCCCGCACAGATACAATGAGCAGTTCTTC.

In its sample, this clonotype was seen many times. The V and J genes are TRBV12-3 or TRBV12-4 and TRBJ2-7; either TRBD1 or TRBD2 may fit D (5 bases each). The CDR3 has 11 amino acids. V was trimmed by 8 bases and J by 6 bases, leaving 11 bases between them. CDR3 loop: CASAWGPEQYF. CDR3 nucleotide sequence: TGTGCCAGCGCCTGGGGACCCGAGCAGTACTTC.

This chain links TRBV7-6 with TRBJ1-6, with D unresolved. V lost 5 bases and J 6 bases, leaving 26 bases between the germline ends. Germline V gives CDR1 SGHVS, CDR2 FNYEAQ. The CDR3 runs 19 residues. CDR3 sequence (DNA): TGTGCCAGCAGCGAACTGGTCACGCGTCGACTCCGTGGTAATTCACCCCTCCACTTT. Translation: CASSELVTRRLRGNSPLHF.

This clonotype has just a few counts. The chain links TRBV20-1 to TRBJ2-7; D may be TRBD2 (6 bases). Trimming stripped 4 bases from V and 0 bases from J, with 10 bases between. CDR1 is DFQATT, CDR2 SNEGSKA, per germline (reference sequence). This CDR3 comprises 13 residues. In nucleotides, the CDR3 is TGCAGTGCTATCGCGGGGCTCTCCTACGAGCAGTACTTC. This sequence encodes CSAIAGLSYEQYF.

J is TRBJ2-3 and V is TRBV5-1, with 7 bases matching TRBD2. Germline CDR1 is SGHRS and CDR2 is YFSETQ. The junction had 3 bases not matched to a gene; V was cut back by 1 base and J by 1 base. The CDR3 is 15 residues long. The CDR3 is CASSLPAGGTDTQYF. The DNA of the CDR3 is TGCGCCAGCAGCTTGCCGGCGGGAGGCACAGATACGCAGTATTTT.

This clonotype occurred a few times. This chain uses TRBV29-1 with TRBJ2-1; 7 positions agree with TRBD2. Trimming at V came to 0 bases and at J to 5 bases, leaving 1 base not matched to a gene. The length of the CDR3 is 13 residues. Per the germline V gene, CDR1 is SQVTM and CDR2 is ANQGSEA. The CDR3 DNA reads TGCAGCGTTGAAGATCGGGGGGACAATGAGCAGTTCTTC. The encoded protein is CSVEDRGDNEQFF.

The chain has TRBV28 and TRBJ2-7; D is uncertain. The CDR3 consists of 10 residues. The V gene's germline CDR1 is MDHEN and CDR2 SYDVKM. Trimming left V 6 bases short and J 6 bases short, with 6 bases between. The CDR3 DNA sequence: TGTGCCAGCAGGAAAATCGAGCAGTACTTC. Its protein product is CASRKIEQYF.

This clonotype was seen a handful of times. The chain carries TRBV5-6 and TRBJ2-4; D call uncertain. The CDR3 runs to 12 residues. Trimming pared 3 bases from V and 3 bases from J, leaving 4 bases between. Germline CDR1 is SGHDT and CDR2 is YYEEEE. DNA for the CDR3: TGTGCCAGCAGCTCAATCAAAAACATTCAGTACTTC. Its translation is CASSSIKNIQYF.

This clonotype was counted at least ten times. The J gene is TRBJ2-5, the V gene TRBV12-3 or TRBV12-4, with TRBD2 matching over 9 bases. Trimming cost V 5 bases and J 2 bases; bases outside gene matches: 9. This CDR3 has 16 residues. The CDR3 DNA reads TGTGCCAGCAGTACCCTCCTAACTAGCGGGCAAGAGACCCAGTACTTC. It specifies CASSTLLTSGQETQYF.

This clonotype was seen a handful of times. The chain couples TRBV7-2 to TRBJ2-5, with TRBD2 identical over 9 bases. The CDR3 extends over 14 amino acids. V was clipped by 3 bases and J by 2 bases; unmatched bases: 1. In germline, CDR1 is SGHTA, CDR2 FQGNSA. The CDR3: CASSFGLAQETQYF. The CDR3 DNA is TGTGCCAGCAGCTTCGGACTAGCGCAAGAGACCCAGTACTTC.

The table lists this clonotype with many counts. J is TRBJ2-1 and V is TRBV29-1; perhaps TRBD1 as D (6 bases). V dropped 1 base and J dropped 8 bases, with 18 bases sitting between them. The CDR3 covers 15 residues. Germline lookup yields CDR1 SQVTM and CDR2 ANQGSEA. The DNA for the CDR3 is TGCAGCGTTGAAGTGGGACACCTTTTATTTGATGAGCAGTTCTTC. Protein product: CSVEVGHLLFDEQFF.

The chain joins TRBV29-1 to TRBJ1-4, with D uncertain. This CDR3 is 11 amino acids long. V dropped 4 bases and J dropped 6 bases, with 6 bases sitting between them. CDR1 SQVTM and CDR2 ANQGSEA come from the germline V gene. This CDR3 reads CSVVIYEKLFF. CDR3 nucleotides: TGCAGCGTTGTAATATATGAAAAACTGTTTTTT.

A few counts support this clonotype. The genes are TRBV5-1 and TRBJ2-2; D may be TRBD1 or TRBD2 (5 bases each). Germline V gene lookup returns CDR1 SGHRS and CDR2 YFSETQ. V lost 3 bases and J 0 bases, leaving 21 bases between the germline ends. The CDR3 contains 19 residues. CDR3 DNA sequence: TGCGCCAGCAGCTCTGGTCGTAACGTGGGACCCGCGAACACCGGGGAGCTGTTTTTT. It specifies CASSSGRNVGPANTGELFF.

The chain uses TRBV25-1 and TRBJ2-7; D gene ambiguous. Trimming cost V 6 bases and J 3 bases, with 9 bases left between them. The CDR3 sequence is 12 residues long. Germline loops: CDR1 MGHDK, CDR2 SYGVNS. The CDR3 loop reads CASSHSLYEQYF. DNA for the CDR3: TGTGCCAGCAGCCACAGCCTCTACGAGCAGTACTTC.

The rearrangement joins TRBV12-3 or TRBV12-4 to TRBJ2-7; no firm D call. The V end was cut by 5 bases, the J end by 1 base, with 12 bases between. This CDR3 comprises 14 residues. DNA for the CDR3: TGTGCCAGCAGTCCCGTTACAGAGTCCTACGAGCAGTACTTC. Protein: CASSPVTESYEQYF.